The 11 T cell receptor beta chains listed next were all sequenced from one sample in a study of STAT5B mutations in CD4+ large granular lymphocyte leukemia. TCRdb's table, derived via immunoSEQ multiplex PCR, lists solely in-frame clones and lacks some. The data contain about 37,000 clones, roughly 87% of them singletons. Sequencing was performed on CD4+ T cells from blood buffy coats. These receptors were taken from a human donor in good health.

This chain uses TRBV18 with TRBJ2-2; 7 bases fit TRBD1. The CDR3 length is 16 residues. Per the germline V gene, CDR1 is KGHSH and CDR2 is LQKENI. V lost 3 bases to trimming and J lost 2 bases; unmatched junction nucleotides: 6. Written as DNA, the CDR3 is TGTGCCAGCTCACCTTCCCGGACAGGCAACACCGGGGAGCTGTTTTTT. Its protein is CASSPSRTGNTGELFF.

The V gene is TRBV7-2, the J gene TRBJ2-1; the D gene is possibly TRBD2 (5 bases). This CDR3 spans 16 amino acids. Looked up from germline, CDR1 is SGHTA and CDR2 is FQGNSA. V was cut by 1 base and J by 1 base, with 11 bases left in between. For the CDR3, the DNA is TGTGCCAGCAGCTTAGTTGGGTCGGGATCCTACAATGAGCAGTTCTTC. This codes for CASSLVGSGSYNEQFF.

The chain combines TRBV6-1 with TRBJ2-7; the D gene is possibly TRBD2 (6 bases). Trimming took off 9 bases at V and 0 bases at J, with 12 bases between the two ends. The germline gives CDR1 MNHNS, CDR2 SASEGT. The CDR3 runs to 13 residues. The CDR3: CASILSGSYEQYF. The CDR3 bases are TGTGCCAGTATTCTTAGCGGCTCCTACGAGCAGTACTTC.

This chain joins TRBV6-1 and TRBJ2-5, with D tentatively TRBD1 (6 bases). The germline V gene encodes CDR1 MNHNS and CDR2 SASEGT. The CDR3 length is 18 residues. Trimming removed 0 bases from V and 5 bases from J, with 22 bases in between. CDR3 nucleotides: TGTGCCAGCAGTGAAGCTAATCGTGGGGGCGGGTTTGGGGAGACCCAGTACTTC. This encodes CASSEANRGGGFGETQYF.

The gene calls are TRBV6-5 and TRBJ2-5; 10 bases agree with TRBD1. Trimming took 0 bases from V and 5 from J; bases not matched to a gene: 6. The germline CDR1 and CDR2 sequences are MNHEY and SVGAGI. The length of the CDR3 is 16 residues. The CDR3 reads CASSYSMTGGRETQYF. DNA of the CDR3: TGTGCCAGCAGTTACTCGATGACAGGGGGCAGGGAGACCCAGTACTTC.

The rearrangement joins TRBV4-3 to TRBJ1-4, with a weak D call TRBD1 (6 bases). Between the trimmed V and J ends, which lost 5 bases and 6 bases, there was a span of 16 bases. The CDR3 contains 15 residues. Germline-derived CDR1 and CDR2 are LGHNA and YSLEER. The CDR3: CASSYLGGLDEKLFF. CDR3 nucleotides: TGCGCCAGCAGCTACTTGGGGGGGCTTGATGAAAAACTGTTTTTT.

This rearrangement joins TRBV18 to TRBJ1-4, with D unresolved. The CDR3 extends over 13 amino acids. V gave up 5 bases and J gave up 5 bases, with 9 bases separating them. Germline CDR1 and CDR2: KGHSH and LQKENI. The CDR3 loop reads CASSEQRNEKLFF. CDR3 bases: TGTGCCAGCTCAGAACAGAGGAATGAAAAACTGTTTTTT.

This chain links TRBV7-2 with TRBJ2-5; unclear D gene. The CDR3 spans 13 residues. The germline CDR1 and CDR2 sequences are SGHTA and FQGNSA. Trimming removed 6 bases at V and 4 bases at J, with 12 bases between. CDR3 residues: CASRPNSAETQYF. The CDR3 DNA reads as TGTGCCAGCAGACCTAACTCTGCAGAGACCCAGTACTTC. Variable domain in full (rest from reference TRBV7-2 and TRBJ2-5): GAGVSQSPSNKVTEKGKDVELRCDPISGHTALYWYRQSLGQGLEFLIYFQGNSAPDKSGLPSDRFSAERTGGSVSTLTIQRTQQEDSAVYLCASRPNSAETQYFGPGTRLLVL.

The chain uses TRBV10-3 and TRBJ2-7; 7 nucleotides align to TRBD2. Germline V CDR1 and CDR2: ENHRY, SYGVKD. The CDR3 has 15 amino acids. Trimming at V came to 5 bases and at J to 1 base, leaving 8 bases not matched to a gene. CDR3 region: CAISQAGDLSYEQYF. The CDR3 DNA is TGTGCCATCAGTCAGGCGGGAGACTTATCCTACGAGCAGTACTTC.

This rearrangement joins TRBV7-9 to TRBJ1-1, with D unresolved. CDR1 is SEHNR and CDR2 is FQNEAQ in the germline V gene (reference sequence). The length of the CDR3 is 14 residues. Between the trimmed V and J ends, which lost 5 bases and 0 bases, there was a span of 10 bases. This CDR3 reads CASSPTGVNTEAFF. Written as DNA, the CDR3 is TGTGCCAGCAGCCCCACCGGGGTGAACACTGAAGCTTTCTTT. Using reference TRBV7-9 and TRBJ1-1 for the parts outside the CDR3, the full variable domain is DTGVSQNPRHKITKRGQNVTFRCDPISEHNRLYWYRQTLGQGPEFLTYFQNEAQLEKSRLLSDRFSAERPKGSFSTLEIQRTEQGDSAMYLCASSPTGVNTEAFFGQGTRLTVV.

This clone has a handful of counts. The V and J genes are TRBV27 and TRBJ2-7; the D gene is possibly TRBD1 (5 bases). Trimming shortened V by 3 bases and J by 1 base, and 16 bases separated the two germline ends. Germline lookup yields CDR1 MNHEY and CDR2 SMNVEV (reference sequence). The CDR3 spans 16 residues. CDR3 nucleotides: TGTGCCAGCAGTTTGGCAGGGCAGTTGAAATCCTACGAGCAGTACTTC. Translation gives CASSLAGQLKSYEQYF.